Described below is a single T cell receptor (beta chain) sequence and its context. Its antigen is not identified. The data were obtained in a study of T cell responses to AZD1222 COVID-19 vaccine. Findings of the study overall: Possibly, clonal diversity was underestimated; donors were largely white British and included more females. CD4 TCRs associated with vaccination spanned spike, dominating at 160-218 and 743-854. Nearly half of unique spike-specific TCRs reportedly avoided B.1.351 and B.1.1.7 mutated regions. Sampling that yielded the repertoires occurred only after the peak T cell response.

Produced via immunoSEQ multiplex PCR; TCRdb's table is partial and in-frame only. The sample gives approximately 49,000 clones, around 80% of which show up once; roughly 20% is in the top ten. Germline V gene lookup returns CDR1 SGHAT and CDR2 FQNNGV. The CDR3 extends over 16 amino acids. The ends lost 4 bases at V and 2 bases at J; junction bases unmatched: 7. This sequence joins TRBV11-2 and TRBJ1-3, with TRBD1 identical over 8 bases. The sample consisted of peripheral blood, taken on day 0 of MenACWY control vaccination. This TCR was sampled from an adult in good health. CDR3 region: CASSSLVQGAGNTIYF. The CDR3 DNA is TGTGCCAGCAGCTCCCTCGTACAGGGGGCTGGAAACACCATATATTTT.